A selection of T cell receptor beta chains follows, all from one sample in a study of cytomegalovirus exposure and HLA in healthy donors. Method: immunoSEQ multiplex PCR; TCRdb's copy keeps in-frame clones and lacks some. The sample has hundreds of thousands of clones; about 85% are singletons. Sequencing input: PBMCs. The receptors were sampled from a girl aged 2-9 years in good health and CMV-seronegative. The CDR3 runs from the conserved cysteine through the conserved F or W. Each record gives: CDR3 length, V gene, J gene, D gene, clone size, CDR3 protein, CDR3 DNA. A D gene is named only where the DNA matches it firmly. A row's size may be missing; if present it is once, few, many or a size class.

cdr3_length: 15
v_call: TRBV9
j_call: TRBJ1-1
d_call: TRBD1
clone_size: NA
cdr3_aa: CASSAIPGQGSEAFF
cdr3_nt: TGTGCCAGCAGCGCAATCCCGGGACAGGGGTCTGAAGCTTTCTTT

cdr3_length: 19
v_call: TRBV6-7
j_call: TRBJ2-2
d_call: TRBD2
clone_size: NA
cdr3_aa: CASLTPEVGLVGNTGELFF
cdr3_nt: TGTGCCAGCCTGACCCCAGAGGTGGGACTAGTGGGGAACACCGGGGAGCTGTTTTTT

cdr3_length: 13
v_call: TRBV7-3
j_call: TRBJ1-1
d_call: NA
clone_size: NA
cdr3_aa: CASSWGRGTEAFF
cdr3_nt: TGTGCCAGCAGCTGGGGTAGGGGCACTGAAGCTTTCTTT

cdr3_length: 14
v_call: TRBV14
j_call: TRBJ1-4
d_call: TRBD1
clone_size: NA
cdr3_aa: CASSQGTGSEKLFF
cdr3_nt: TGTGCCAGCAGCCAAGGGACAGGGAGTGAAAAACTGTTTTTT

cdr3_length: 15
v_call: TRBV25-1
j_call: TRBJ2-1
d_call: NA
clone_size: NA
cdr3_aa: CASSESRLSYNEQFF
cdr3_nt: TGTGCCAGCAGTGAATCTAGACTCTCCTACAATGAGCAGTTCTTC

cdr3_length: 16
v_call: TRBV4-1
j_call: TRBJ1-6
d_call: NA
clone_size: NA
cdr3_aa: CASSQGWGGLNSPLHF
cdr3_nt: TGCGCCAGCAGCCAAGGATGGGGCGGTCTGAATTCACCCCTCCACTTT

cdr3_length: 14
v_call: TRBV30
j_call: TRBJ2-3
d_call: TRBD2
clone_size: NA
cdr3_aa: CAWTVLAVTDTQYF
cdr3_nt: TGTGCCTGGACAGTACTAGCGGTCACAGATACGCAGTATTTT

cdr3_length: 13
v_call: TRBV2
j_call: TRBJ2-7
d_call: TRBD1
clone_size: NA
cdr3_aa: CASNRDRNYEQYF
cdr3_nt: TGTGCCAGCAACCGGGACAGGAACTACGAGCAGTACTTC

cdr3_length: 15
v_call: TRBV6-5
j_call: TRBJ2-1
d_call: NA
clone_size: NA
cdr3_aa: CASMLGLAIYNEQFF
cdr3_nt: TGTGCCAGCATGTTGGGTCTAGCGATCTACAATGAGCAGTTCTTC

cdr3_length: 13
v_call: TRBV30
j_call: TRBJ2-7
d_call: NA
clone_size: NA
cdr3_aa: CAWSSGNSYEQYF
cdr3_nt: TGTGCCTGGAGTTCAGGGAACTCCTACGAGCAGTACTTC

cdr3_length: 16
v_call: TRBV6-1
j_call: TRBJ2-7
d_call: TRBD2
clone_size: NA
cdr3_aa: CASSGTSSGRAYEQYF
cdr3_nt: TGTGCCAGCAGTGGGACCTCTAGCGGGAGGGCCTACGAGCAGTACTTC

cdr3_length: 14
v_call: TRBV6-1
j_call: TRBJ2-2
d_call: NA
clone_size: NA
cdr3_aa: CASSLDRVTGELFF
cdr3_nt: TGTGCCAGCAGTTTAGACCGGGTCACCGGGGAGCTGTTTTTT

cdr3_length: 15
v_call: TRBV6-5
j_call: TRBJ1-2
d_call: NA
clone_size: NA
cdr3_aa: CASSSTQLFNYGYTF
cdr3_nt: TGTGCCAGCAGTTCCACGCAACTATTTAACTATGGCTACACCTTC

cdr3_length: 18
v_call: TRBV5-1
j_call: TRBJ2-3
d_call: TRBD2
clone_size: NA
cdr3_aa: CASSLVRGVAGDADTQYF
cdr3_nt: TGCGCCAGCAGCTTGGTGCGGGGCGTAGCGGGAGATGCAGATACGCAGTATTTT

cdr3_length: 17
v_call: TRBV5-5
j_call: TRBJ2-1
d_call: TRBD2
clone_size: NA
cdr3_aa: CASILGLAGDSYNEQFF
cdr3_nt: TGTGCCAGCATCCTCGGACTAGCGGGGGACTCCTACAATGAGCAGTTCTTC

cdr3_length: 15
v_call: TRBV29-1
j_call: TRBJ2-7
d_call: TRBD2
clone_size: NA
cdr3_aa: CSVGREREASGEQYF
cdr3_nt: TGCAGCGTTGGTCGGGAGCGGGAGGCTTCCGGCGAGCAGTACTTC

cdr3_length: 15
v_call: TRBV6-6
j_call: TRBJ1-5
d_call: TRBD1
clone_size: NA
cdr3_aa: CASSPSTGLNQPQHF
cdr3_nt: TGTGCCAGCAGTCCTTCGACAGGGTTAAATCAGCCCCAGCATTTT

cdr3_length: 15
v_call: TRBV27
j_call: TRBJ1-5
d_call: NA
clone_size: once
cdr3_aa: CASSPRQVSNQPQHF
cdr3_nt: TGTGCCAGCAGTCCCCGACAGGTTAGCAATCAGCCCCAGCATTTT

cdr3_length: 14
v_call: TRBV29-1
j_call: TRBJ2-1
d_call: TRBD1
clone_size: NA
cdr3_aa: CSVDDRGTYNEQFF
cdr3_nt: TGCAGCGTTGATGACAGGGGCACCTACAATGAGCAGTTCTTC

cdr3_length: 16
v_call: TRBV7-9
j_call: TRBJ1-2
d_call: NA
clone_size: few
cdr3_aa: CASSLTETAPYRGYTF
cdr3_nt: TGTGCCAGCAGCTTAACTGAGACAGCCCCTTATCGGGGCTACACCTTC

cdr3_length: 18
v_call: TRBV5-6
j_call: TRBJ2-1
d_call: TRBD1
clone_size: NA
cdr3_aa: CASSVDFARDRATYEQFF
cdr3_nt: TGTGCCAGCAGCGTTGATTTTGCGCGGGACAGGGCCACATATGAGCAGTTCTTC

cdr3_length: 13
v_call: TRBV2
j_call: TRBJ1-5
d_call: NA
clone_size: NA
cdr3_aa: CASSDGVIQPQHF
cdr3_nt: TGTGCCAGCAGTGACGGGGTGATTCAGCCCCAGCATTTT

cdr3_length: 15
v_call: TRBV19
j_call: TRBJ2-1
d_call: TRBD2
clone_size: NA
cdr3_aa: CASRGTSFGYNEQFF
cdr3_nt: TGTGCCAGTAGGGGGACTAGCTTCGGTTACAATGAGCAGTTCTTC

cdr3_length: 10
v_call: TRBV2
j_call: TRBJ2-5
d_call: NA
clone_size: NA
cdr3_aa: CASSRETQYF
cdr3_nt: TGTGCCAGCAGTCGGGAGACCCAGTACTTC

cdr3_length: 14
v_call: TRBV19
j_call: TRBJ2-1
d_call: NA
clone_size: NA
cdr3_aa: CASRPGHKYNEQFF
cdr3_nt: TGTGCCAGTAGACCGGGACATAAGTACAATGAGCAGTTCTTC

cdr3_length: 16
v_call: TRBV4-1
j_call: TRBJ2-5
d_call: NA
clone_size: NA
cdr3_aa: CASSQDLRLGEETQYF
cdr3_nt: TGCGCCAGCAGCCAAGATCTTCGGCTAGGGGAAGAGACCCAGTACTTC

cdr3_length: 14
v_call: TRBV5-1
j_call: TRBJ1-2
d_call: NA
clone_size: NA
cdr3_aa: CASSLGQGNYGYTF
cdr3_nt: TGCGCCAGCAGCTTGGGGCAGGGTAACTATGGCTACACCTTC

cdr3_length: 14
v_call: TRBV5-1
j_call: TRBJ1-1
d_call: NA
clone_size: NA
cdr3_aa: CASSLAHRTTEAFF
cdr3_nt: TGCGCCAGCAGCTTGGCACACAGGACCACTGAAGCTTTCTTT

cdr3_length: 13
v_call: TRBV5-4
j_call: TRBJ2-7
d_call: NA
clone_size: NA
cdr3_aa: CASSLIAESEQYF
cdr3_nt: TGTGCCAGCAGCTTGATCGCGGAAAGCGAGCAGTACTTC

cdr3_length: 15
v_call: TRBV25-1
j_call: TRBJ2-7
d_call: NA
clone_size: NA
cdr3_aa: CASSERSTNSYEQYF
cdr3_nt: TGTGCCAGCAGTGAGCGGAGCACTAACTCCTACGAGCAGTACTTC

cdr3_length: 15
v_call: TRBV5-1
j_call: TRBJ2-5
d_call: NA
clone_size: NA
cdr3_aa: CASRRLGGLLETQYF
cdr3_nt: TGCGCCAGCAGGCGCTTGGGGGGGCTTCTGGAGACCCAGTACTTC

cdr3_length: 15
v_call: TRBV14
j_call: TRBJ1-3
d_call: NA
clone_size: NA
cdr3_aa: CASSAIHRAGNTIYF
cdr3_nt: TGTGCCAGCAGCGCTATACACAGGGCTGGAAACACCATATATTTT

cdr3_length: 16
v_call: TRBV6-1
j_call: TRBJ2-1
d_call: TRBD1
clone_size: NA
cdr3_aa: CASSERQGAFYNEQFF
cdr3_nt: TGTGCCAGCAGTGAGAGACAGGGGGCGTTCTACAATGAGCAGTTCTTC

cdr3_length: 15
v_call: TRBV5-1
j_call: TRBJ1-1
d_call: TRBD1
clone_size: few
cdr3_aa: CASSGGTERNTEAFF
cdr3_nt: TGCGCCAGCAGCGGGGGGACAGAGAGGAACACTGAAGCTTTCTTT

cdr3_length: 15
v_call: TRBV2
j_call: TRBJ1-4
d_call: NA
clone_size: NA
cdr3_aa: CASKGRGPPLLKLFF
cdr3_nt: TGTGCCAGCAAAGGGCGGGGACCGCCCCTCCTTAAACTGTTTTTT

cdr3_length: 13
v_call: TRBV4-1
j_call: TRBJ2-5
d_call: NA
clone_size: NA
cdr3_aa: CASSQERGETQYF
cdr3_nt: TGCGCCAGCAGCCAAGAGCGGGGAGAGACCCAGTACTTC

cdr3_length: 14
v_call: TRBV21-1
j_call: TRBJ2-7
d_call: NA
clone_size: few
cdr3_aa: CARGEAGQGDEQYF
cdr3_nt: TGTGCCAGGGGGGAAGCGGGACAGGGCGACGAGCAGTACTTC

cdr3_length: 11
v_call: TRBV5-1
j_call: TRBJ2-7
d_call: NA
clone_size: NA
cdr3_aa: CASSGAYEQYF
cdr3_nt: TGCGCCAGCAGTGGAGCCTACGAGCAGTACTTC

cdr3_length: 14
v_call: TRBV5-5
j_call: TRBJ2-7
d_call: TRBD2
clone_size: NA
cdr3_aa: CASSGVAGGHEQYF
cdr3_nt: TGTGCCAGCAGCGGAGTAGCGGGAGGGCACGAGCAGTACTTC

cdr3_length: 13
v_call: TRBV6-4
j_call: TRBJ2-3
d_call: NA
clone_size: NA
cdr3_aa: CASSEKRGGTQYF
cdr3_nt: TGTGCCAGCAGTGAGAAGAGGGGGGGGACGCAGTATTTT

cdr3_length: 15
v_call: TRBV4-1
j_call: TRBJ1-3
d_call: TRBD1
clone_size: NA
cdr3_aa: CASSQPDRDGNTIYF
cdr3_nt: TGCGCCAGCAGCCAACCCGACAGGGATGGAAACACCATATATTTT

cdr3_length: 15
v_call: TRBV6-5
j_call: TRBJ1-6
d_call: NA
clone_size: once
cdr3_aa: CASSYSRGDNSPLHF
cdr3_nt: TGTGCCAGCAGTTACTCTAGGGGCGATAATTCACCCCTCCACTTT

cdr3_length: 17
v_call: TRBV11-2
j_call: TRBJ2-5
d_call: NA
clone_size: NA
cdr3_aa: CASSFHPRSWPQETQYF
cdr3_nt: TGTGCCAGCAGCTTCCACCCGCGGTCTTGGCCACAAGAGACCCAGTACTTC

cdr3_length: 14
v_call: TRBV5-4
j_call: TRBJ1-5
d_call: TRBD1
clone_size: NA
cdr3_aa: CASSFGGGGQPQHF
cdr3_nt: TGTGCCAGCAGCTTTGGAGGGGGCGGGCAGCCCCAGCATTTT

cdr3_length: 16
v_call: TRBV2
j_call: TRBJ1-5
d_call: NA
clone_size: NA
cdr3_aa: CASSGTGDYSNQPQHF
cdr3_nt: TGTGCCAGCTCCGGGACGGGAGATTATAGCAATCAGCCCCAGCATTTT

cdr3_length: 19
v_call: TRBV12-5
j_call: TRBJ2-7
d_call: NA
clone_size: NA
cdr3_aa: CASGQLFSAPSRGPVEQYF
cdr3_nt: TGTGCTAGTGGCCAACTTTTCTCCGCGCCCAGCAGGGGACCGGTCGAGCAGTACTTC

cdr3_length: 13
v_call: TRBV6-1
j_call: TRBJ2-7
d_call: NA
clone_size: NA
cdr3_aa: CASSEGRVYEQYF
cdr3_nt: TGTGCCAGCAGTGAAGGAAGAGTTTACGAGCAGTACTTC

cdr3_length: 15
v_call: TRBV30
j_call: TRBJ1-5
d_call: NA
clone_size: once
cdr3_aa: CAWSEGLPTNQPQHF
cdr3_nt: TGTGCCTGGAGTGAAGGACTCCCTACCAATCAGCCCCAGCATTTT

cdr3_length: 13
v_call: TRBV30
j_call: TRBJ1-2
d_call: NA
clone_size: NA
cdr3_aa: CAWRRGANYGYTF
cdr3_nt: TGTGCCTGGAGGCGGGGGGCGAACTATGGCTACACCTTC

cdr3_length: 12
v_call: TRBV10-2
j_call: TRBJ1-1
d_call: NA
clone_size: NA
cdr3_aa: CASSWGGTEAFF
cdr3_nt: TGCGCCAGCAGTTGGGGGGGGACTGAAGCTTTCTTT